The rows below give T cell receptor beta chains drawn from one sample of a study of CXCR3-negative and CXCR3-positive naive CD8 T cells. One entry per CDR3 protein, without DNA, is what TCRdb gives after re-calling the 5' RACE reads. In all, the sample yields 50,000 to 60,000 distinct CDR3 sequences. The sequenced sample was naive CXCR3- CD8+ T cells from blood. Receptors originate from a human donor in good health. Some clones in this sample may be carry-over from other donors' samples. Each CDR3 is given with its conserved first and last residue. The order of the fields is V gene, J gene, CDR3 protein.

TRBV6-4	TRBJ2-1	CASSEMGTSGGAPYNEQFF
TRBV6-5	TRBJ2-4	CASSYPSRGTNIQYF
TRBV12-3/TRBV12-4	TRBJ1-2	CASSDNSGFGYTF
TRBV7-9	TRBJ2-1	CASSSSGGDYYNEQFF
TRBV27	TRBJ2-3	CASSLAGVQPDTQYF
TRBV7-9	TRBJ1-1	CASSALGREAFF
TRBV20-1	TRBJ2-7	CSARGPRAGLSYEQYF
TRBV5-6	TRBJ2-1	CASTGGADPYNEQFF
TRBV6-4	TRBJ2-1	CASSDQASGGANEQFF
TRBV20-1	TRBJ2-1	CSARTGEMYNEQFF
TRBV28	TRBJ2-7	CASSLSGRAYEQYF
TRBV3-1	TRBJ2-7	CASSQAAFRPYEQYF
TRBV7-9	TRBJ2-7	CASSLGLAGGLYEQYF
TRBV14	TRBJ1-2	CASSQVAGLSYGYTF
TRBV4-2	TRBJ1-5	CASSQGRGNQPQHF
TRBV29-1	TRBJ1-2	CSAGWTGDYGYTF
TRBV7-3	TRBJ1-2	CASSLGHSDGYTF
TRBV12-3/TRBV12-4	TRBJ2-1	CASSFEVHNEQFF
TRBV7-7	TRBJ2-5	CASSLLAGEETQYF
TRBV2	TRBJ1-6	CASSEFFSSSYNSPLHF
TRBV20-1	TRBJ2-1	CSASSGSYNEQFF
TRBV21-1	TRBJ2-1	CASSKEWTPGLFF
TRBV3-2	TRBJ2-1	CASSQELAGAANEQFF
TRBV10-3	TRBJ2-3	CAISESVLEGYTQYF
TRBV12-3/TRBV12-4	TRBJ1-2	CASSYEGPSWYGYTF
TRBV30	TRBJ2-1	CAWSAGTGGKMASSYNEQFF
TRBV7-9	TRBJ2-7	CASSQSGRQNYEQYF
TRBV6-4	TRBJ2-1	CASSGTSGGYNEQFF
TRBV28	TRBJ2-1	CASSFRGSSYNEQFF
TRBV28	TRBJ2-2	CASSLTAAGELFF
TRBV27	TRBJ1-1	CASSFGDLAEAFF
TRBV5-5	TRBJ2-1	CASSLFDNEQFF
TRBV28	TRBJ2-1	CASSLRGSEQFF
TRBV18	TRBJ2-7	CASSPVGGNDEQYF
TRBV7-2	TRBJ2-5	CASSLADLRDYQETQYF